These T cell receptor beta chains were read from a single sample in a study of blood T cell repertoires in COVID-19. Repertoires were generated with immunoSEQ multiplex PCR, while TCRdb's copy carries only in-frame clones and drops some. The data contain under 200,000 clones, about 87% of them singletons. The sequencing sample was made of peripheral blood. All receptors come from a woman aged 55-70 years who had recovered from COVID-19. Each CDR3 is given with its conserved first and last residue.

j_call	v_call	cdr3_aa
TRBJ1-2	TRBV29-1	CSVGLGTGASTF
TRBJ2-7	TRBV10-1	CASSGGPRAYEQYF
TRBJ2-5	TRBV5-1	CASSLEGGTSKETQYF
TRBJ2-5	TRBV14	CASSQVTGVATQYF
TRBJ1-2	TRBV11-2	CASSLGSGIIYGYTF
TRBJ1-1	TRBV5-1	CASSSLTGASEAFF
TRBJ1-4	TRBV5-1	CASSWRDSRSTNEKLFF
TRBJ2-1	TRBV7-2	CASSKELSYNEQFF
TRBJ1-1	TRBV19	CASSILDNLNTEAFF
TRBJ2-7	TRBV4-2	CASSLRVTSGGTERSYEQYF
TRBJ1-5	TRBV6-5	CASSIMTGLNQPQHF
TRBJ2-3	TRBV27	CASSLDRRTDTQYF
TRBJ2-3	TRBV13	CASSRAGFTGDTQYF
TRBJ2-1	TRBV11-2	CASSPGTGSDGEQFF
TRBJ1-5	TRBV6-5	CASTWTADSNQPQHF
TRBJ1-4	TRBV2	CASSEGVGTKLFF
TRBJ1-4	TRBV6-5	CASSLGQRINEKLFF
TRBJ1-3	TRBV7-2	CASSLTPGDIRHGNTIYF
TRBJ2-2	TRBV11-3	CASSLGAANTGELFF
TRBJ2-1	TRBV7-2	CASSAGLAENNEQFF
TRBJ1-1	TRBV6-1	CASSESLNLVTEAFF
TRBJ1-4	TRBV30	CAWSLISGAANEKLFF
TRBJ1-2	TRBV3-1/TRBV3-2	CASSQDREEPNYGYTF
TRBJ2-5	TRBV11-2	CATGGTSGIIRTQYF